A single sample is the source of the 31 T cell receptor beta chains below, sequenced in a study of cytomegalovirus exposure and HLA in healthy donors. PCR amplification relied on 60 Vbeta primers (plus 13 Jbeta primers). The assay was immunoSEQ multiplex PCR, and TCRdb's table has in-frame clones only and misses some. The top ten clones hold roughly 3.2% of a sample with about 140,000 clones, 82% of them seen once. The sample comprised PBMCs. Every receptor here comes from a young man in good health and CMV-seropositive.

This clone was seen more than once but under ten times. V and J are TRBV11-3 and TRBJ2-2; 9 bases match TRBD1. Germline loops: CDR1 SGHNT, CDR2 YENEEA. J gave up 7 bases and V 2 bases, and 5 bases lay outside the gene matches. CDR3 length: 15 amino acids. This CDR3 reads CASSLSTGGHGELFF. The CDR3 nucleotides are TGTGCCAGCAGCTTATCAACAGGGGGCCACGGGGAGCTGTTTTTT.

In DNA, the CDR3 is TGCGCCAGCAGTAATGGTGGGGGGGCGCTCAGTTATGGCTACACCTTC. Translating gives CASSNGGGALSYGYTF. This chain uses TRBV5-1 with TRBJ1-2, with TRBD1 as a possible D gene (6 bases). Trimming took 5 bases from V and 5 from J, leaving 22 bases between them. Germline V CDR1 and CDR2: SGHRS, YFSETQ. This CDR3 comprises 16 residues.

The chain combines TRBV29-1 with TRBJ2-3; 9 bases match TRBD1. CDR1 and CDR2 from the germline V gene are SQVTM and ANQGSEA. CDR3 length: 17 amino acids. V lost 3 bases, J lost 3 bases, and 13 bases stayed unmatched. DNA for the CDR3: TGCAGCGTTGATCTCCATCCCGGACAGGGGAGTACAGATACGCAGTATTTT. This sequence encodes CSVDLHPGQGSTDTQYF.

The DNA for the CDR3 is TGTGCCAGCACCCGAGACAGGGGGTTCTCCTACGAGCAGTACTTC. Translation: CASTRDRGFSYEQYF. The rearrangement joins TRBV28 to TRBJ2-7; 9 nucleotides agree with TRBD1. This CDR3 has 15 amino acids. Per the germline V gene, CDR1 is MDHEN and CDR2 is SYDVKM. V was pared by 7 bases and J by 0 bases, with 7 bases of the junction left unmatched.

This clone was counted only a few times. The chain is built from TRBV9 and TRBJ1-1; 9 nucleotides align to TRBD1. The germline gives CDR1 SGDLS, CDR2 YYNGEE. Trimming at V came to 0 bases and at J to 6 bases, leaving 3 bases not matched to a gene. This CDR3 spans 14 amino acids. CDR3 in DNA: TGTGCCAGCAGCGTAGGGGGGACAGGGCCTGAAGCTTTCTTT. This encodes CASSVGGTGPEAFF.

The rearrangement joins TRBV16 to TRBJ2-7; 7 bases match TRBD2. Trimming took 4 bases from V and 1 from J; bases not matched to a gene: 10. CDR1 is KGHSY and CDR2 is FQNENV in the germline V gene. The CDR3 has 16 residues. CDR3 in DNA: TGTGCCAGCAGCCCGCTAGCGGCCAAAAATTCCTACGAGCAGTACTTC. Protein sequence: CASSPLAAKNSYEQYF.

This clone was counted a few times. The chain uses TRBV13 and TRBJ2-1; TRBD2 aligns across 9 bases. V shed 5 bases, J shed 1 base, and the junction held 9 bases outside the gene matches. CDR1 is PRHDT and CDR2 is FYEKMQ in the germline V gene (reference sequence). CDR3 size: 17 residues. CDR3 in DNA: TGTGCCAGCAGCATGTGGACTAGCGCCGTTTCCTACAATGAGCAGTTCTTC. It specifies CASSMWTSAVSYNEQFF.

The chain recombines TRBV5-5 with TRBJ1-1; 9 nucleotides line up with TRBD1. Germline V gives CDR1 SGHKS, CDR2 YYEKEE (reference sequence). This CDR3 contains 15 residues. With 4 bases clipped from V and 3 bases from J, the junction kept 7 bases outside the gene matches. DNA of the CDR3: TGTGCCAGCAGCATATGGGACAGGGTGTACACTGAAGCTTTCTTT. Protein: CASSIWDRVYTEAFF. Full variable domain (remainder filled in from reference TRBV5-5 and TRBJ1-1): DAGVTQSPTHLIKTRGQQVTLRCSPISGHKSVSWYQQVLGQGPQFIFQYYEKEERGRGNFPDRFSARQFPNYSSELNVNALLLGDSALYLCASSIWDRVYTEAFFGQGTRLTVV.

This chain connects TRBV2 to TRBJ2-5, with a tentative D call TRBD2 (7 bases). V was trimmed by 8 bases and J by 1 base, leaving 14 bases between them. Looked up from germline, CDR1 is SNHLY and CDR2 is FYNNEI. The CDR3 consists of 14 residues. CDR3 in amino acids: CASPTGRGQETQYF. The DNA of the CDR3 is TGTGCCAGCCCTACAGGGAGGGGCCAAGAGACCCAGTACTTC.

V usage is TRBV12-2 and J usage is TRBJ2-3; the table assigns TRBD1, which was not confirmed against the DNA. TRBV12-2 is labeled a pseudogene. The CDR3 is made up of 15 amino acids. The CDR3 nucleotides are TGTGCAAGTCGCTTAGTTGACAGGGGCACAGATACGCAGTATTTT. It yields the protein CASRLVDRGTDTQYF.

V and J are TRBV15 and TRBJ2-4; 7 bases fit TRBD1. The CDR3 is 16 amino acids. Per the germline V gene, CDR1 is LNHNV and CDR2 is YYDKDF (reference sequence). J lost 3 bases, V lost 3 bases, and 8 bases had no gene match. The CDR3 region has the DNA TGTGCCACCAGCAGGTACAGGGGACCCGGCAAAAACATTCAGTACTTC. Its protein product is CATSRYRGPGKNIQYF.

The J gene is TRBJ2-1, the V gene TRBV11-3, with D possibly being TRBD1 (6 bases). V lost 4 bases to trimming and J lost 8 bases, with 12 bases between them. Looked up from germline, CDR1 is SGHNT and CDR2 is YENEEA. The CDR3 sequence is 13 residues long. CDR3 sequence: CASSSGQSDEQFF. For the CDR3, the DNA is TGTGCCAGCAGCTCCGGACAGAGCGATGAGCAGTTCTTC.

The J gene is TRBJ1-2, the V gene TRBV6-5; 10 bases match TRBD1. The trim removed 6 bases at V and 7 bases at J, leaving 11 bases unmatched. The CDR3 covers 15 residues. Per germline, CDR1 MNHEY and CDR2 SVGAGI. The CDR3, as DNA: TGTGCCAGCAGACCCTCGACCGGGACAGGGGCTGGCTACACCTTC. The encoded protein is CASRPSTGTGAGYTF.

This sequence joins TRBV5-6 and TRBJ1-2, with D tentatively TRBD1 (5 bases). V lost 4 bases to trimming and J lost 6 bases, with 19 bases between them. Germline assignment: CDR1 SGHDT and CDR2 YYEEEE. CDR3 size: 15 residues. CDR3 protein: CASSEQTAASDGYTF. DNA for the CDR3: TGTGCCAGCAGCGAGCAGACAGCCGCATCTGATGGCTACACCTTC.

The chain uses TRBV18 and TRBJ1-4, with 7 positions matching TRBD1. This CDR3 is built from 18 residues. Trimming took 4 bases from V and 2 from J; bases not matched to a gene: 13. Germline V lookup: CDR1 KGHSH, CDR2 LQKENI. Written as DNA, the CDR3 is TGTGCCAGCTCACTTAGGTCGGCGCGGGACAGCACTAATGAAAAACTGTTTTTT. It translates to CASSLRSARDSTNEKLFF.

The V and J genes are TRBV6-5 and TRBJ1-1, with D possibly TRBD1 on 5 matching bases. The CDR3 totals 15 residues. With 4 bases removed from V and 1 base from J, the gap between germline ends came to 13 bases. Germline CDR1 and CDR2: MNHEY and SVGAGI. For the CDR3, the DNA is TGTGCCAGCAGTTCCCTGGACACATCGAACACTGAAGCTTTCTTT. As protein: CASSSLDTSNTEAFF.

Points on this clone: Additional DNA sequences in this sample encode the identical CDR3. J is TRBJ1-1 and V is TRBV13, with unresolved D. The CDR3 covers 14 residues. In germline, CDR1 is PRHDT, CDR2 FYEKMQ (reference sequence). V was pared by 2 bases and J by 1 base, with 8 bases between. CDR3 DNA sequence: TGTGCCAGCAGCTTACCAGGTGAGAACACTGAAGCTTTCTTT. It is translated as CASSLPGENTEAFF.

V and J are TRBV27 and TRBJ2-3; TRBD2 matches at 7 bases. Germline values: CDR1 MNHEY, CDR2 SMNVEV (reference sequence). Trimming at V came to 9 bases and at J to 5 bases, leaving 8 bases not matched to a gene. The CDR3 runs 13 residues. DNA of the CDR3: TGTGCCAGTCTCCCTTTAGCGGGAGATACGCAGTATTTT. This encodes CASLPLAGDTQYF.

This clone was recorded a few times. The CDR3 is CASSEAGTSVGGYTF. The CDR3, as DNA: TGTGCCAGCAGTGAAGCTGGGACAAGCGTGGGCGGCTACACCTTC. The chain links TRBV2 to TRBJ1-2; tentatively, D is TRBD1 (6 bases). Germline loops: CDR1 SNHLY, CDR2 FYNNEI. Deletions cut 0 bases from V and 8 bases from J, with 16 bases between. The CDR3 length is 15 residues.

This clone occurred a few times. The V call is TRBV27, the J call TRBJ2-5; 7 bases match TRBD2. The V gene's germline CDR1 is MNHEY and CDR2 SMNVEV (reference sequence). V trimming: 2 bases; J trimming: 5 bases; junction bases outside the gene matches: 8. The CDR3 runs 15 residues. CDR3 loop: CASSLRYGTTETQYF. Here the CDR3 DNA reads TGTGCCAGCAGTTTAAGATATGGGACTACGGAGACCCAGTACTTC.

This clone showed up just a few times. The V call is TRBV5-1, the J call TRBJ2-5; D unclear. Trimming cost V 2 bases and J 5 bases, with 7 bases left between them. This CDR3 has 12 residues. The germline V gene has CDR1 SGHRS and CDR2 YFSETQ. The CDR3 DNA reads as TGCGCCAGCAGCTTCGATCAGGAGACCCAGTACTTC. Amino acids: CASSFDQETQYF. Full variable domain (missing parts from reference TRBV5-1 and TRBJ2-5): KAGVTQTPRYLIKTRGQQVTLSCSPISGHRSVSWYQQTPGQGLQFLFEYFSETQRNKGNFPGRFSGRQFSNSRSEMNVSTLELGDSALYLCASSFDQETQYFGPGTRLLVL.

V and J are TRBV27 and TRBJ2-7, with D possibly matching TRBD1 (6 bases). V was clipped by 11 bases and J by 5 bases, with 22 bases between them. This CDR3 contains 14 residues. Germline V gene lookup returns CDR1 MNHEY and CDR2 SMNVEV (reference sequence). This CDR3 is CASSGRGTFDEQYF. The CDR3 DNA is TGTGCCTCATCGGGTAGGGGGACCTTTGACGAGCAGTACTTC.

This clone occurred a few times. The chain recombines TRBV10-1 with TRBJ2-7; perhaps TRBD2 as D (5 bases). Looked up from germline, CDR1 is WNHNN and CDR2 is SYGVQD (reference sequence). The CDR3 is 15 residues long. Trimming shortened V by 1 base and J by 5 bases, and 15 bases separated the two germline ends. The CDR3 bases are TGCGCCAGCAGTGAGTTGGGGAGCAGGTCCCACGAGCAGTACTTC. Translated: CASSELGSRSHEQYF.

The V and J genes are TRBV6-5 and TRBJ2-7; tentatively, D is TRBD1 (6 bases). CDR1 is MNHEY and CDR2 is SVGAGI in the germline V gene. CDR3 length: 15 amino acids. V was clipped by 0 bases and J by 3 bases, with 12 bases between them. The DNA for the CDR3 is TGTGCCAGCAGTTACTCGTTCTTAGGGGGCTACGAGCAGTACTTC. Translating it yields CASSYSFLGGYEQYF.

This chain links TRBV5-1 with TRBJ2-7, with 7 positions matching TRBD2. The junction had 8 bases not matched to a gene; V was cut back by 2 bases and J by 3 bases. CDR3 size: 15 residues. Germline V gene lookup returns CDR1 SGHRS and CDR2 YFSETQ. CDR3 in DNA: TGCGCCAGCAGCTTTTCGGCGGGAGCCGTCTACGAGCAGTACTTC. This encodes CASSFSAGAVYEQYF.

V is TRBV29-1 and J is TRBJ2-5; no clear D. The germline CDR1 and CDR2 sequences are SQVTM and ANQGSEA. This CDR3 contains 11 residues. Trimming cost V 6 bases and J 5 bases, with 10 bases left between them. The CDR3 loop is CSVHHRETQYF. The CDR3 DNA reads as TGCAGCGTGCACCACCGGGAGACCCAGTACTTC.

The chain carries TRBV10-3 and TRBJ2-5; 7 bases align to TRBD2. J was trimmed by 5 bases and V by 10 bases; bases with no gene match: 10. This CDR3 has 13 amino acids. Germline V gene data show CDR1 as ENHRY and CDR2 as SYGVKD. CDR3 region: CATLADTAETQYF. The CDR3 nucleotides are TGTGCCACCCTAGCGGACACCGCGGAGACCCAGTACTTC.

The rearrangement uses TRBV11-2 and TRBJ2-7; D unresolved. The CDR3 is 14 residues long. V was pared by 8 bases and J by 3 bases, with 17 bases between. The V gene's germline CDR1 is SGHAT and CDR2 FQNNGV. This CDR3 reads CASADGRTNYEQYF. DNA of the CDR3: TGTGCCAGCGCAGATGGCAGAACGAACTACGAGCAGTACTTC.

The V gene is TRBV6-1, the J gene TRBJ2-1, with 9 bases fitting TRBD2. Unmatched junction bases numbered 5, after V lost 1 base and J lost 4 bases. The CDR3 extends over 16 amino acids. Germline CDR1 is MNHNS and CDR2 is SASEGT. The CDR3 region is CASSEVLAGTYNEQFF. The CDR3, as DNA: TGTGCCAGCAGTGAAGTGCTAGCGGGAACGTACAATGAGCAGTTCTTC.

The chain combines TRBV7-9 with TRBJ2-5; 9 bases are shared with TRBD2. The CDR3 spans 14 residues. Trimming at V came to 2 bases and at J to 4 bases, leaving 2 bases not matched to a gene. Germline V gene data show CDR1 as SEHNR and CDR2 as FQNEAQ (reference sequence). The CDR3 here is CASSLNSGGETQYF. The CDR3 bases are TGTGCCAGCAGCTTAAATAGCGGGGGAGAGACCCAGTACTTC.

On this clone: Additional DNA sequences in this sample encode the identical CDR3. The rearrangement joins TRBV5-1 to TRBJ2-2; weak D call: TRBD1 (6 bases). With 0 bases removed from V and 0 bases from J, the gap between germline ends came to 9 bases. Per germline, CDR1 SGHRS and CDR2 YFSETQ. This CDR3 has 16 residues. The DNA for the CDR3 is TGCGCCAGCAGCTTGGCTAGGACAGCGAACACCGGGGAGCTGTTTTTT. Its translation: CASSLARTANTGELFF. Variable domain in full (rest from reference TRBV5-1 and TRBJ2-2): KAGVTQTPRYLIKTRGQQVTLSCSPISGHRSVSWYQQTPGQGLQFLFEYFSETQRNKGNFPGRFSGRQFSNSRSEMNVSTLELGDSALYLCASSLARTANTGELFFGEGSRLTVL.